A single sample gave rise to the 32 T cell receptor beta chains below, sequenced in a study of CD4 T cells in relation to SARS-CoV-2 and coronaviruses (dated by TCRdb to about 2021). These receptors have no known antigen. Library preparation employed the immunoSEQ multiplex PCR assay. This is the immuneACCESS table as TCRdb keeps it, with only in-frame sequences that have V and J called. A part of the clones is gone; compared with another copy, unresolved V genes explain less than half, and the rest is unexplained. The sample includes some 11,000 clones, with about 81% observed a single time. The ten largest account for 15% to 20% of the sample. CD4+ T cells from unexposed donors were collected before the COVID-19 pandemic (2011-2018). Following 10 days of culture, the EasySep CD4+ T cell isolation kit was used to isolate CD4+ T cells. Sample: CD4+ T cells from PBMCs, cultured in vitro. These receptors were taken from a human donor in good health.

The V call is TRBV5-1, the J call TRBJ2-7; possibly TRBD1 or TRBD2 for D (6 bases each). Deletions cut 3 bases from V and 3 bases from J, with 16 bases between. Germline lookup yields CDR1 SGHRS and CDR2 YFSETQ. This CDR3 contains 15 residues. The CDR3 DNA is TGCGCCAGCAGCTCCCTTCGACTAGGGGGCTACGAGCAGTACTTC. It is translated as CASSSLRLGGYEQYF. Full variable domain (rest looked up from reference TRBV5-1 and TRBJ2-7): KAGVTQTPRYLIKTRGQQVTLSCSPISGHRSVSWYQQTPGQGLQFLFEYFSETQRNKGNFPGRFSGRQFSNSRSEMNVSTLELGDSALYLCASSSLRLGGYEQYFGPGTRLTVT.

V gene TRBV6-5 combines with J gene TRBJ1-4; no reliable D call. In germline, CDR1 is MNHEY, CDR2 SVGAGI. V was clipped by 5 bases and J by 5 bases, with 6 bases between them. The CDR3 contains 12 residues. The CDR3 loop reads CASSRVNEKLFF. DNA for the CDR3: TGTGCCAGCAGTCGGGTGAATGAAAAACTGTTTTTT.

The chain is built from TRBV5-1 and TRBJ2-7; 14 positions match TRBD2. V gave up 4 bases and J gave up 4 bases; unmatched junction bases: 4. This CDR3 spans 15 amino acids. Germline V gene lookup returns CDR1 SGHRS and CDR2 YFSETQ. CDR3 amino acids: CASSPGTSGGYEQYF. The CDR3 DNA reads TGCGCCAGCAGCCCGGGGACTAGCGGGGGATACGAGCAGTACTTC.

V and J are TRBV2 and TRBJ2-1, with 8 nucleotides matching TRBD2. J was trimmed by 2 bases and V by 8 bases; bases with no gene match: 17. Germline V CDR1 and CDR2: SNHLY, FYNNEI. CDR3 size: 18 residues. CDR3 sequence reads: CASAINRRRGGPYNEQFF. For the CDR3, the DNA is TGTGCCAGCGCGATAAACAGGCGACGGGGGGGCCCCTACAATGAGCAGTTCTTC. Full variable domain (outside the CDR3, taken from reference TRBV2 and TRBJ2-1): EPEVTQTPSHQVTQMGQEVILRCVPISNHLYFYWYRQILGQKVEFLVSFYNNEISEKSEIFDDQFSVERPDGSNFTLKIRSTKLEDSAMYFCASAINRRRGGPYNEQFFGPGTRLTVL.

CDR3 sequence reads: CASKWRGRGETQYF. The CDR3 DNA sequence: TGCGCCAGCAAGTGGCGGGGGCGTGGGGAGACCCAGTACTTC. The chain links TRBV4-3 to TRBJ2-5, with D possibly being TRBD2 (7 bases). V was pared by 7 bases and J by 5 bases, with 17 bases between. The CDR3 contains 14 residues. Germline loops: CDR1 LGHNA, CDR2 YSLEER.

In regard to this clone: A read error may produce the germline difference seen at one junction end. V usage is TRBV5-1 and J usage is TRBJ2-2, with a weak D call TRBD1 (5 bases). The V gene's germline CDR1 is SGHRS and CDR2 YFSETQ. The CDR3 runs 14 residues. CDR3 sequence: CASSAPGNAGELFF. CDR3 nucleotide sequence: TGCGCCAGCAGCGCGCCAGGGAACGCCGGGGAGCTGTTTTTT.

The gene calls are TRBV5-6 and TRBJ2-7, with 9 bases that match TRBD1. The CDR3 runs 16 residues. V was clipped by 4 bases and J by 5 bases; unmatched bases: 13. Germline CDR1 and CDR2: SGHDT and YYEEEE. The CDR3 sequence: CASSLIRKGQGDEQYF. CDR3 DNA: TGTGCCAGCAGCCTGATAAGAAAGGGACAGGGAGACGAGCAGTACTTC.

The CDR3 is CASSQDDWVRGNTIYF. CDR3 bases: TGCGCCAGCAGCCAAGACGATTGGGTTCGGGGAAACACCATATATTTT. The chain employs TRBV4-1 and TRBJ1-3; no clear D gene. CDR1 and CDR2 (germline): MGHRA, YSYEKL. The V gene lost 0 bases and the J gene lost 4 bases, with 13 bases spanning the gap. This CDR3 is 16 amino acids long.

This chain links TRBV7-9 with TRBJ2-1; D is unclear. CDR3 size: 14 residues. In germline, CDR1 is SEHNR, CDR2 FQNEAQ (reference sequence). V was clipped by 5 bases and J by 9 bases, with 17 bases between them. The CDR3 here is CASSQTDRHFEQFF. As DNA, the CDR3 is TGTGCCAGCAGCCAGACCGACCGACACTTTGAGCAGTTCTTC.

CDR3 residues: CASSYRETQYF. The DNA for the CDR3 is TGTGCCAGCAGCTACAGAGAGACCCAGTACTTC. This chain connects TRBV5-4 to TRBJ2-5, with D unclear. V lost 3 bases and J 4 bases, leaving 4 bases between the germline ends. The CDR3 totals 11 residues. Per the germline V gene, CDR1 is SGHNT and CDR2 is YYREEE (reference sequence).

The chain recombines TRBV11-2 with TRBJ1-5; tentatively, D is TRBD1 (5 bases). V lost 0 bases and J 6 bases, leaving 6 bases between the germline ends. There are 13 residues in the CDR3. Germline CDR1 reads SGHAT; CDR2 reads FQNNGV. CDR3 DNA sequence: TGTGCCAGCAGCTTAGAGGGGGGTCAGCCCCAGCATTTT. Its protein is CASSLEGGQPQHF.

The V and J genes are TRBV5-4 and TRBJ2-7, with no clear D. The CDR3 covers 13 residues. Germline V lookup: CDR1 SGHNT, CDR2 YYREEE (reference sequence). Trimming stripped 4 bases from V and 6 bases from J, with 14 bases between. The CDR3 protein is CASSQFPLGEQYF. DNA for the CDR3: TGTGCCAGCAGCCAATTCCCCCTGGGCGAGCAGTACTTC.

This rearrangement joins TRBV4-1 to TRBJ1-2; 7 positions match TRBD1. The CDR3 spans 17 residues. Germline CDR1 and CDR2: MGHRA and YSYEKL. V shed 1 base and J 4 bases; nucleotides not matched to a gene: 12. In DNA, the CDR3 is TGCGCCAGCAGCCAAGTCCTTCCCGGACAGGTCCTCTATGGCTACACCTTC. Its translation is CASSQVLPGQVLYGYTF.

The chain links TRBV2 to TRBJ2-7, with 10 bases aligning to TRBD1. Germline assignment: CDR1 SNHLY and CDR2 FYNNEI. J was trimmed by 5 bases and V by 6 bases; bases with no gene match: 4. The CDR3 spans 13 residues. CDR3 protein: CASSGTGVHEQYF. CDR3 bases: TGTGCCAGCAGCGGGACAGGGGTCCACGAGCAGTACTTC.

The CDR3 coding sequence is TGTGCCAGCAGTTTAGAGGGGGTATGGGGCTACACCTTC. Translated: CASSLEGVWGYTF. The chain employs TRBV12-3 or TRBV12-4 and TRBJ1-2; weak D call: TRBD1 (6 bases). The CDR3 totals 13 residues. V was clipped by 1 base and J by 8 bases, with 11 bases between them.

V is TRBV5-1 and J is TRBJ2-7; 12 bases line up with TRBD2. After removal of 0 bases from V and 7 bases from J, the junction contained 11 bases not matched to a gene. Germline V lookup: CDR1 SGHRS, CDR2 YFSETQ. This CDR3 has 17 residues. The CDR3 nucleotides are TGCGCCAGCAGCTTGGCCCCACTGGGACTAGCGGGTAATGAGCAGTACTTC. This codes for CASSLAPLGLAGNEQYF.

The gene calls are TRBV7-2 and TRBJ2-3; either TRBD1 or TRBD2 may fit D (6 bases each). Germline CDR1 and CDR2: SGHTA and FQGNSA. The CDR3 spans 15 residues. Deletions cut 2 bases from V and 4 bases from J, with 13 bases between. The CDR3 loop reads CASSLLVGGADTQYF. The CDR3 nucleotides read TGTGCCAGCAGCTTATTGGTGGGGGGCGCAGATACGCAGTATTTT. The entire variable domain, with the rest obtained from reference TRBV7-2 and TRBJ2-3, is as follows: GAGVSQSPSNKVTEKGKDVELRCDPISGHTALYWYRQSLGQGLEFLIYFQGNSAPDKSGLPSDRFSAERTGGSVSTLTIQRTQQEDSAVYLCASSLLVGGADTQYFGPGTRLTVL.

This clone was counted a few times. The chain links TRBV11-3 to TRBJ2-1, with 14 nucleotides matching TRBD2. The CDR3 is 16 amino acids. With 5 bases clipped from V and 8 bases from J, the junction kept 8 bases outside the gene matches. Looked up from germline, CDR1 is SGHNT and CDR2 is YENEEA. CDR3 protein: CASSPPGTSGRDEQFF. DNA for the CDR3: TGTGCCAGCAGCCCGCCAGGGACTAGCGGGAGAGATGAGCAGTTCTTC.

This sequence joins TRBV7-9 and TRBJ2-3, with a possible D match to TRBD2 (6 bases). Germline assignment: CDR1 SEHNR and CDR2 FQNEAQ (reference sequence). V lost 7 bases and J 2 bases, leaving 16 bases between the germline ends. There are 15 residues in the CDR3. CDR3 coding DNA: TGTGCCAGCACGACCCCCGGGGGTTCCACAGATACGCAGTATTTT. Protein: CASTTPGGSTDTQYF.

CDR3 nucleotide sequence: TGTGCCAGTAGTAAGGAAACTAGCGGGAGTTTTAGCCCAGATACGCAGTATTTT. Translation gives CASSKETSGSFSPDTQYF. This chain joins TRBV19 and TRBJ2-3; TRBD2 matches at 11 bases. This CDR3 contains 18 residues. The V segment lost 4 bases and the J segment 4 bases; nucleotides outside the gene matches: 13. The germline V gene has CDR1 LNHDA and CDR2 SQIVND (reference sequence).

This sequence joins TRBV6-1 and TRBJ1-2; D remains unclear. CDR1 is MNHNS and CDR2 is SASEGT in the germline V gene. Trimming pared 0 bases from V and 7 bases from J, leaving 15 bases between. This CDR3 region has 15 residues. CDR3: CASSEAGRTYGGYTF. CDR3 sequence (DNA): TGTGCCAGCAGTGAAGCAGGGAGGACCTATGGTGGCTACACCTTC.

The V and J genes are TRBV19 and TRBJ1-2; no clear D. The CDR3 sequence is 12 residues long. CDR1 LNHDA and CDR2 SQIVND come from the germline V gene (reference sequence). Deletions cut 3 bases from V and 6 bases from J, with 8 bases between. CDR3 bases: TGTGCCAGTAGTATTTTGGGGAATGGCTACACCTTC. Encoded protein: CASSILGNGYTF. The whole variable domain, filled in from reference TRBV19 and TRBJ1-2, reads DGGITQSPKYLFRKEGQNVTLSCEQNLNHDAMYWYRQDPGQGLRLIYYSQIVNDFQKGDIAEGYSVSREKKESFPLTVTSAQKNPTAFYLCASSILGNGYTFGSGTRLTVV.

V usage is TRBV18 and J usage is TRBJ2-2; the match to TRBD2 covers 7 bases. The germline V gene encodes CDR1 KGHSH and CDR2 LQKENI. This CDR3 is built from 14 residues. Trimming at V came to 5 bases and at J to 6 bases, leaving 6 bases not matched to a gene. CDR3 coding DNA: TGTGCCAGCTCAGGGGGACTAACGGCCGGGGAGCTGTTTTTT. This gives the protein CASSGGLTAGELFF.

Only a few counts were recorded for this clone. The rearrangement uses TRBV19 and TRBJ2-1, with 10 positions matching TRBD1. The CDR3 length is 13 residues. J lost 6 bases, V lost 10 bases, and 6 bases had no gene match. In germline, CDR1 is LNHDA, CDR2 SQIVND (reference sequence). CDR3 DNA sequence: TGTGCCACGACCGGGACAGGGGTCAATGAGCAGTTCTTC. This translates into CATTGTGVNEQFF.

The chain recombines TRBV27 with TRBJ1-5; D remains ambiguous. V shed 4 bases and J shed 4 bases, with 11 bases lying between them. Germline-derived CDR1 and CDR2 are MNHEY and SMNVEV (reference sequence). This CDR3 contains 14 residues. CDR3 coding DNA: TGTGCCAGCAGTTCCCTGGATGTTAATCAGCCCCAGCATTTT. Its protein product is CASSSLDVNQPQHF.

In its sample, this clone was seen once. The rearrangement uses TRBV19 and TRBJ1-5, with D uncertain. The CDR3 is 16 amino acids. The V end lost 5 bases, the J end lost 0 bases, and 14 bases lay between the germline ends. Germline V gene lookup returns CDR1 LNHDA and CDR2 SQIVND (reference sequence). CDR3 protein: CASSPEMGNSNQPQHF. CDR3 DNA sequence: TGTGCCAGTAGTCCTGAGATGGGGAATAGCAATCAGCCCCAGCATTTT. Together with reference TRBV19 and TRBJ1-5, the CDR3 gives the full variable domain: DGGITQSPKYLFRKEGQNVTLSCEQNLNHDAMYWYRQDPGQGLRLIYYSQIVNDFQKGDIAEGYSVSREKKESFPLTVTSAQKNPTAFYLCASSPEMGNSNQPQHFGDGTRLSIL.

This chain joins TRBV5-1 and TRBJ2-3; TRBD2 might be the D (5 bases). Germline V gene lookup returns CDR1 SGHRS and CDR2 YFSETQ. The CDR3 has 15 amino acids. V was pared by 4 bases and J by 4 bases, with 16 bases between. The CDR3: CASSLGLAAPDTQYF. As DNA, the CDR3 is TGCGCCAGCAGCCTCGGGCTAGCCGCCCCAGATACGCAGTATTTT.

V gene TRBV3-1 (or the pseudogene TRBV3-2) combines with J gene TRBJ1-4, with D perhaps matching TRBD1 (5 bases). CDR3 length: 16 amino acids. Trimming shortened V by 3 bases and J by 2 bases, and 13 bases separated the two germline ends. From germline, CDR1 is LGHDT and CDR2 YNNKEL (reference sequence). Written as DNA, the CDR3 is TGTGCCAGCAGCCAGCAGCCCCCAGGGACTAATGAAAAACTGTTTTTT. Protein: CASSQQPPGTNEKLFF.

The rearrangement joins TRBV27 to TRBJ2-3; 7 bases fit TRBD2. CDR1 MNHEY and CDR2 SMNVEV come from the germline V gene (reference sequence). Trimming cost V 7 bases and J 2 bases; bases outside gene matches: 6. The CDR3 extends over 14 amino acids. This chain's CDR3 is CASKKGLVTDTQYF. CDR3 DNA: TGTGCCAGCAAAAAAGGACTAGTCACAGATACGCAGTATTTT.

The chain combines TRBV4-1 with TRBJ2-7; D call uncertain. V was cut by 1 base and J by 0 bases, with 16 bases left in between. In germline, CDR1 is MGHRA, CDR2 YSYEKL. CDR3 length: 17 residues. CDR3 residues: CASSQAEWWVASYEQYF. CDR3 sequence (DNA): TGCGCCAGCAGCCAAGCTGAGTGGTGGGTAGCCTCCTACGAGCAGTACTTC.

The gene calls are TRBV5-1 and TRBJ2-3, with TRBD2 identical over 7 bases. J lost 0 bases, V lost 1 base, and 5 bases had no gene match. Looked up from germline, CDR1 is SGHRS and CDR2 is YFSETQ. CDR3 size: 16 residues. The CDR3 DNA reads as TGCGCCAGCAGCTTGTTTGCGGGGGTTAGCACAGATACGCAGTATTTT. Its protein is CASSLFAGVSTDTQYF.

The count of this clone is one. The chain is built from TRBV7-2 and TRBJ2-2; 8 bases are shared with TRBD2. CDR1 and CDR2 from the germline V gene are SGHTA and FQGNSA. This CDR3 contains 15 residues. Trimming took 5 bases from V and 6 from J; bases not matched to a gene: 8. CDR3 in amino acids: CASSPTGGRAGELFF. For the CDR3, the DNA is TGTGCCAGCAGCCCAACGGGAGGGCGGGCCGGGGAGCTGTTTTTT.